This T cell receptor beta chain was sequenced during a study of T cells in Graves' hyperthyroidism and ophthalmopathy. The wider study: At the time of initial diagnosis and before any treatment, peripheral blood was collected.

Trimming took off 6 bases at V and 0 bases at J, with 9 bases between the two ends. The CDR3 spans 15 residues. The CDR3 regions of TCR beta were amplified from RNA transcripts. When the TCR CDR3 underwent first-round RT-PCR, the HTBI primer set was used. Via MiXCR, TCRdb re-called the multiplex PCR reads, giving one row per CDR3 protein. In the table there are fewer than 700,000 distinct CDR3 sequences, about 17% of which are singletons. Study-wide results and limits: With a median lead of roughly 6.2 months before onset, the model predicted ophthalmopathy.

This clonotype was observed many times. Its specificity is not known. Graves' hyperthyroidism without ophthalmopathy progression within 18 months was termed stable. Diagnoses rested on clinical symptoms, serum thyroxine and TRAb, thyroid ultrasound and orbital computed tomography. The chain recombines TRBV12-3 or TRBV12-4 with TRBJ2-6, with D unresolved. This sequence was found in a woman aged 25 to 39 with Graves' hyperthyroidism. The specimen sequenced was blood. The CDR3 protein is CASRSASSGANVLTF. CDR3 DNA sequence: TGTGCCAGCAGGTCGGCTAGCTCTGGGGCCAACGTCCTGACTTTC.